This TCR beta chain was captured by sequencing in a study of CD8+ T cells in alopecia areata (dated by TCRdb to between 2017 and 2018). General notes on the study: The treated patients took part in an open-label pilot trial in which moderate-to-severe alopecia areata was treated with oral tofacitinib at 5 to 10 mg twice daily. Human TCRbeta sequencing covered scalp tissue and sorted CD4+ and CD8+ peripheral blood T cells from patchy and totalis/universalis alopecia areata patients and healthy controls. Amplification of TCRbeta CDR3 regions was done by immunoSEQ multiplex PCR using 35 Vbeta forward primers and 13 Jbeta reverse primers. To study T cell clonal expansion in alopecia areata, the researchers applied high-throughput TCRbeta sequencing to both the C3H/HeJ mouse model and human patients. Patients on tofacitinib were biopsied at baseline and after 4 and 24 weeks of treatment, and several of the patients also had a later scalp biopsy. Clonality in the scalp was compared among normal scalp (n=4), patchy alopecia areata scalp (n=8), and alopecia totalis/universalis scalp (n=8). RNA was extracted with the PAXgene miRNA kit for fixed scalp, the miRNeasy kit for PBMCs, and the RNeasy kit for mouse skin. The SALT score, which quantifies the percentage of affected scalp surface area, was used to measure disease severity in treated patients. Tofacitinib was administered for 6 to 18 months, and 6 months of follow-up off drug were then conducted to assess delayed response and recurrence.

The library was obtained by the immunoSEQ multiplex PCR assay. RNA was extracted from all samples and reverse transcribed into cDNA, which served as template for TCR sequencing. SuperScript III was used to make first-strand cDNA, primed with a 2:1 mix of oligo-dT and random hexamers. Amplification bias was assessed with a synthetic immune receptor repertoire, and residual bias was removed computationally. Regarding the original processing steps: Raw reads were preprocessed for error removal, and CDR3 was defined according to IMGT conventions as running from the conserved cysteine to phenylalanine. To get clonality, Shannon entropy was normalized by log2 of the number of productive unique TCRs and the result was subtracted from 1. Scalp TCRbeta sequences were cross-referenced with sorted blood CD4 and CD8 repertoires so that the CD4 or CD8 identity of scalp clones could be inferred. What TCRdb holds here is the immuneACCESS table cut down to in-frame rearrangements. Part of the clones is not present; checked against another copy, under half of the missing clones reflect an unresolved V gene, and the others are unexplained. V and J calls and clone size follow that table, whereas D and trimming were derived from the DNA. Present in this sample are 150,000 to 250,000 clones, about 60% of which were seen just once. The ten largest clones add up to 3% to 4% of the sample.

The CDR3 runs 16 amino acids, cysteine and phenylalanine included. The sequence is cut down to CDR3 DNA, 48 bases in frame from base 1. The germline V gene specifies SNHLY as CDR1 and FYNNEI as CDR2. V is trimmed back by 7 bases and J by 5 bases, and the junction contains 14 bases that no gene match accounts for. On the study overall, not on this receptor specifically: Because the treated cohort was small and included a single nonresponder, larger studies are needed to assess links between baseline CD8+ expansion and response. TCR sequences shared between patients were less clear than in mice, possibly partly because of HLA diversity in the patient population. During tofacitinib treatment, many expanded lesional clones remained in scalp and blood, and this persistence may partly explain relapse after treatment is stopped. Unlike mouse skin, which is dominated by gammadelta T cells, normal human skin has resident alphabeta T cells that are also sequenced, and this complicates analysis of the scalp TCR repertoire. Lesional scalp, especially in alopecia totalis/universalis, showed higher clonality and more expanded CD8+ clones than normal scalp, suggesting antigenic drive. Tofacitinib significantly decreased scalp clonality and the number of expanded CD8+ clones among the top 100 scalp clones.

In light of the paper, this sample's time point label describes: around 4 weeks on oral tofacitinib. What the treatment or condition label conveys for this sample: oral pan-JAK inhibitor, 5-10 mg twice daily. Peripheral blood and lesional scalp punch biopsies were obtained from patients with alopecia areata. PBMCs were separated by density centrifugation and stained for CD3, CD4 and CD8, after which CD4+ and CD8+ T cells were sorted on a FACSAria. This clone has a handful of counts. Its antigen is unknown. The record has no base qualities; no much larger clone is one base away. Recombination connected TRBV2 to TRBJ2-3, and TRBD2 aligns with 8 junction nucleotides. The clonotype comes from a human donor with alopecia areata. Specimen: CD4+ T cells sorted from blood, collected at week 4, from a patient treated with tofacitinib. Read as DNA, the sequence is TGTGCCAGCACCATTCTAAGCGGGGGCGCGGGAGATACGCAGTATTTT. Its translation is CASTILSGGAGDTQYF.